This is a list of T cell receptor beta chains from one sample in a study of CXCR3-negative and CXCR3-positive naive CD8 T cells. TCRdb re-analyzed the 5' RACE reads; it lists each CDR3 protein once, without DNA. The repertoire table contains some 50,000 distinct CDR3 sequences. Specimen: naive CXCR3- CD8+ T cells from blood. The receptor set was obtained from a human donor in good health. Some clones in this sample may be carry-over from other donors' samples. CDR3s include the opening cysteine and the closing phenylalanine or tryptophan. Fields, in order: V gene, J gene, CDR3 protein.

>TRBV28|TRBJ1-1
CASIERGGGLTEAFF
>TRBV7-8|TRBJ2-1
CASSFRHGRYNEQFF
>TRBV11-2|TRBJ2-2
CASRYSQLGQGSTGELFF
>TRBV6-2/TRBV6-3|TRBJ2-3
CASSYLRQAGLVADTQYF
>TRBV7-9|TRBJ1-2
CASSWYHEGGEDGYTF
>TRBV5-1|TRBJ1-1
CASSPGGYTEAFF
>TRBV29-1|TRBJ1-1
CSVEPPVTEGFF
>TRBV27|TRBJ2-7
CASMSTGGYEQYF
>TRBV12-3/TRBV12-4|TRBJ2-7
CASSPGQIYEQYF
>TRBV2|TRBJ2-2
CASSEITGLAGDGGELFF
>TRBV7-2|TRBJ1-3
CASITGSYGNTIYF
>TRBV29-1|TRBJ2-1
CSVEGVAGVRNEQFF
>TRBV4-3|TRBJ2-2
CASSQGDVYTGELFF